The rows below give T cell receptor beta chains drawn from one sample of a study of blood T cell repertoires in COVID-19. Only in-frame clones appear in the TCRdb table, and some are missing; sequencing was by immunoSEQ multiplex PCR. The sample yields over 300,000 clones, 70% to 90% seen once. Sequencing was done on a sample of PBMCs or T cells enriched from blood (not recorded which). The receptors derive from a woman in her twenties or thirties with acute COVID-19. The CDR3 runs from the conserved cysteine through the conserved F or W. Fields, in order: D gene, J gene, V gene, clone size, CDR3 protein, CDR3 DNA. The D gene is left open where the match is weak. Only some rows state a clone size, as once, few, many or a class for expanded clones.

d_gene: TRBD2; j_gene: TRBJ2-2; v_gene: TRBV6-2/TRBV6-3; abundance: .; CDR3aa: CASSGASGGAHTGELFF; CDR3nt: TGTGCCAGCAGCGGCGCTAGCGGGGGGGCGCACACCGGGGAGCTGTTTTTT
d_gene: .; j_gene: TRBJ1-2; v_gene: TRBV5-4; abundance: .; CDR3aa: CASSWAGGGYTF; CDR3nt: TGTGCCAGCAGCTGGGCCGGGGGAGGCTACACCTTC
d_gene: .; j_gene: TRBJ1-6; v_gene: TRBV28; abundance: .; CDR3aa: CASSLSGGDSYNSPLHF; CDR3nt: TGTGCCAGCAGTTTATCGGGAGGGGACTCCTATAATTCACCCCTCCACTTT
d_gene: .; j_gene: TRBJ2-5; v_gene: TRBV28; abundance: .; CDR3aa: CAAQGPKETQYF; CDR3nt: TGTGCCGCGCAGGGGCCGAAAGAGACCCAGTACTTC
d_gene: TRBD2; j_gene: TRBJ2-7; v_gene: TRBV3-1/TRBV3-2; abundance: few; CDR3aa: CASSLFSGKSYEQYF; CDR3nt: TGTGCCAGCAGCCTATTTAGCGGGAAATCCTACGAGCAGTACTTC
d_gene: TRBD1; j_gene: TRBJ1-1; v_gene: TRBV7-9; abundance: .; CDR3aa: CASSLVQGYTEAFF; CDR3nt: TGTGCCAGCAGCTTAGTACAGGGGTACACTGAAGCTTTCTTT
d_gene: TRBD2; j_gene: TRBJ2-6; v_gene: TRBV6-5; abundance: .; CDR3aa: CASSGRNAGANVLTF; CDR3nt: TGTGCCAGCAGCGGGAGGAACGCTGGGGCCAACGTCCTGACTTTC
d_gene: TRBD1; j_gene: TRBJ1-1; v_gene: TRBV11-3; abundance: .; CDR3aa: CASSLGTGRNTEAFF; CDR3nt: TGTGCCAGCAGCCTCGGGACAGGGCGGAACACTGAAGCTTTCTTT
d_gene: .; j_gene: TRBJ1-1; v_gene: TRBV5-1; abundance: .; CDR3aa: CASSLAVNTEAFF; CDR3nt: TGCGCCAGCAGCTTGGCAGTCAACACTGAAGCTTTCTTT
d_gene: .; j_gene: TRBJ2-5; v_gene: TRBV7-3; abundance: .; CDR3aa: CASSLSPQGLSTQYF; CDR3nt: TGTGCCAGCAGCTTAAGTCCGCAGGGTCTTAGCACCCAGTACTTC
d_gene: TRBD2; j_gene: TRBJ2-5; v_gene: TRBV3-1/TRBV3-2; abundance: .; CDR3aa: CASSHYRDYQETQYF; CDR3nt: TGTGCCAGCAGCCATTACCGGGACTATCAAGAGACCCAGTACTTC
d_gene: .; j_gene: TRBJ1-2; v_gene: TRBV18; abundance: .; CDR3aa: CASSSQEGGYGYTF; CDR3nt: TGTGCCAGCTCATCACAGGAGGGAGGCTATGGCTACACCTTC
d_gene: .; j_gene: TRBJ1-1; v_gene: TRBV30; abundance: .; CDR3aa: CAGRGGGNTEAFF; CDR3nt: TGTGCCGGGCGTGGGGGCGGGAACACTGAAGCTTTCTTT
d_gene: TRBD1; j_gene: TRBJ1-4; v_gene: TRBV5-5; abundance: .; CDR3aa: CASSLGLGQSNEKLFF; CDR3nt: TGTGCCAGCAGCTTGGGTTTGGGACAGTCTAATGAAAAACTGTTTTTT
d_gene: .; j_gene: TRBJ1-3; v_gene: TRBV30; abundance: .; CDR3aa: CAWKVPGSSGNTIYF; CDR3nt: TGTGCCTGGAAGGTCCCAGGCAGCTCTGGAAACACCATATATTTT
d_gene: .; j_gene: TRBJ2-7; v_gene: TRBV5-5; abundance: .; CDR3aa: CASSLEAYEQYF; CDR3nt: TGTGCCAGCAGCTTAGAGGCCTACGAGCAGTACTTC
d_gene: .; j_gene: TRBJ1-5; v_gene: TRBV27; abundance: .; CDR3aa: CASSPREPTPYQPQHF; CDR3nt: TGTGCCAGCAGTCCCCGGGAGCCTACCCCATATCAGCCCCAGCATTTT